This T cell receptor (beta chain) stems from a study of patients and donors after allogeneic stem cell transplantation (dated by TCRdb to the early 2020s). Receptor amplification or capture employed RT-PCR. Sequenced on a NextSeq 550. TCRdb reran the public reads through fastp at Q25 and MiXCR, keeping productive beta chains. Rows merge per CDR3 protein into single entries with the most common DNA and genes. The sample table shows about a million distinct CDR3 sequences, and more than 15% are seen once. Around 6% of the sample is held by the ten biggest clonotypes. On this clonotype itself: Its antigen remains undetermined. Qualities for individual bases were not recorded, and no much larger clone is one base off.

From cysteine to phenylalanine, the CDR3 is 13 amino acids long. Solely the CDR3 DNA is kept, with 39 bases framed from the first base. As encoded in the germline V gene, CDR1 is ENHRY while CDR2 is SYGVKD. At the junction V is shortened by 10 bases and J by 1 base; bases outside the gene matches: 4. The sequence was obtained from a human donor who was either an allogeneic HSCT recipient or a stem cell or donor lymphocyte infusion donor (not recorded which). It is not recorded whose cells these are; they may come from a transplant donor. The sequenced sample was blood, either unsorted or a sorted T cell fraction (not recorded which). The V and J segments used are TRBV10-3 and TRBJ2-3; 8 of the junction bases match TRBD1. CDR3 reads: CATGQGRTDTQYF. The base sequence is TGTGCCACCGGACAGGGCCGCACAGATACGCAGTATTTT.